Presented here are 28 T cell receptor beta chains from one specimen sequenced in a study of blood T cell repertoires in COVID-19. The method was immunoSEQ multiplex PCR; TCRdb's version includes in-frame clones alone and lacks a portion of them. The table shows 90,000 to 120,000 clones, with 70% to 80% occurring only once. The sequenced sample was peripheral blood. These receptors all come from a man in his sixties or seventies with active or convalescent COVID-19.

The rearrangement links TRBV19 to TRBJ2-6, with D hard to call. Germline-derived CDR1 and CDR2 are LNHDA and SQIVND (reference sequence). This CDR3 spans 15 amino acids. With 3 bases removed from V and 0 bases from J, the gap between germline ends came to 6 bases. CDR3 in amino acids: CASSISGSGANVLTF. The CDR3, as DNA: TGTGCCAGTAGTATTAGTGGCTCTGGGGCCAACGTCCTGACTTTC.

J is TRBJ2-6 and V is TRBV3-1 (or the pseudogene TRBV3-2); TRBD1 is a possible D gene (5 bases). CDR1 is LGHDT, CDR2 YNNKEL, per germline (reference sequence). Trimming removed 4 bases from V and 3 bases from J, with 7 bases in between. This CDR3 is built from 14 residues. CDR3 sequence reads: CASSRRDGANVLTF. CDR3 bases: TGTGCCAGCAGCCGCAGGGATGGGGCCAACGTCCTGACTTTC.

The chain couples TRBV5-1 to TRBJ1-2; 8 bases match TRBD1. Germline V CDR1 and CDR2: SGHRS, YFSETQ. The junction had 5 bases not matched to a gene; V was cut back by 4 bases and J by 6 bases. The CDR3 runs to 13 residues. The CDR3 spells CASSVTGDNGYTF. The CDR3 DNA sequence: TGCGCCAGCAGCGTGACAGGGGATAATGGCTACACCTTC.

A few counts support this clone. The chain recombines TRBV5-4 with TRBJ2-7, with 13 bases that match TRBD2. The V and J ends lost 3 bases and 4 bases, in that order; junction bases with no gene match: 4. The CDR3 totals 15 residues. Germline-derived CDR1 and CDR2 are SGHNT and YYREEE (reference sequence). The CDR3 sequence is CASSSGTSGKYEQYF. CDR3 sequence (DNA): TGTGCCAGCAGCTCCGGGACTAGCGGGAAGTACGAGCAGTACTTC.

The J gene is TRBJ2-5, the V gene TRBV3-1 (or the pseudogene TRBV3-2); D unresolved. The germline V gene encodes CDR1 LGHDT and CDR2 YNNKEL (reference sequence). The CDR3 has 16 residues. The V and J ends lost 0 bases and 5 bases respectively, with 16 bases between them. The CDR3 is CASSQDPSRNSETQYF. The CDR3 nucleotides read TGTGCCAGCAGCCAAGACCCCAGCCGGAATAGCGAGACCCAGTACTTC.

CDR3 DNA sequence: TGTGCCACCAGTGAAGCAGGGTTAGATACGCAGTATTTT. Its translation is CATSEAGLDTQYF. V and J are TRBV24-1 and TRBJ2-3; D may be TRBD1 (5 bases). The V and J ends lost 4 bases and 5 bases respectively, with 9 bases between them. This CDR3 comprises 13 residues. Looked up from germline, CDR1 is KGHDR and CDR2 is SFDVKD.

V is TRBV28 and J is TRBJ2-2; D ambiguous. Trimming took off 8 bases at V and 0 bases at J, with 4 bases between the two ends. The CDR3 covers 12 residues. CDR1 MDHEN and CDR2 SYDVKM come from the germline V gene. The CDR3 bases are TGTGCCAGCCTAGCGAACACCGGGGAGCTGTTTTTT. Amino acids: CASLANTGELFF.

DNA of the CDR3: TGTGCCAGCAGTGGTCGGGGGGTTAAGGGTATAGAGACCCAGTACTTC. As protein: CASSGRGVKGIETQYF. The chain carries TRBV6-1 and TRBJ2-5; 7 bases fit TRBD2. This CDR3 spans 16 amino acids. V gave up 4 bases and J gave up 4 bases; unmatched junction bases: 12. Germline CDR1 reads MNHNS; CDR2 reads SASEGT.

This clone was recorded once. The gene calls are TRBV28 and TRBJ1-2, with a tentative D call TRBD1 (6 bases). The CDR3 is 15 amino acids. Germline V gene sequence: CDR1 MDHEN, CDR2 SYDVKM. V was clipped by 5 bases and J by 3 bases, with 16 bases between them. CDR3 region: CASSPPRGSHYGYTF. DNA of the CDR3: TGTGCCAGCAGTCCCCCCAGGGGTTCCCACTATGGCTACACCTTC.

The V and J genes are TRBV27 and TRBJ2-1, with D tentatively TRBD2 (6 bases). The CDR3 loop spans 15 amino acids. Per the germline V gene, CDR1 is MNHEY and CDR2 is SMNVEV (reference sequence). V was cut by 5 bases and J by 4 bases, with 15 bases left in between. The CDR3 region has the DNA TGTGCCAGCAGTCTGCGGGACCCCCCGTACAATGAGCAGTTCTTC. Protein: CASSLRDPPYNEQFF.

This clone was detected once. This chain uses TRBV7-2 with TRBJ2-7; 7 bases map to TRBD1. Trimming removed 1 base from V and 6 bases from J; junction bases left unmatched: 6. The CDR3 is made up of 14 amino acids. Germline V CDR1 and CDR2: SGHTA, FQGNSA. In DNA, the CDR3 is TGTGCCAGCAGCTTAGTTCAGGGGGTGGGCGAGCAGTACTTC. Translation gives CASSLVQGVGEQYF.

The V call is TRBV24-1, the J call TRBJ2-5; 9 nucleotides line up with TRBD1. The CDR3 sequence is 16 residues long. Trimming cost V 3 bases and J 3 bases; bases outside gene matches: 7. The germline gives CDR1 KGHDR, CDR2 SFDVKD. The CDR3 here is CATSDKFTGGEETQYF. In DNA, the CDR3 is TGTGCCACCAGTGATAAGTTTACAGGGGGCGAAGAGACCCAGTACTTC.

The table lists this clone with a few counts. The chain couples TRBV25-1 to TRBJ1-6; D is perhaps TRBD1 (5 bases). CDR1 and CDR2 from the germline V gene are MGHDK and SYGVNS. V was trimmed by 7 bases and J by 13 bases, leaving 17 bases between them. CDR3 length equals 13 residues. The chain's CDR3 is CASTYRQGHPLHF. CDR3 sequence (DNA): TGTGCCAGCACCTACAGGCAGGGCCACCCCCTCCACTTT. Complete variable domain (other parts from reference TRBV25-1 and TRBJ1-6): EADIYQTPRYLVIGTGKKITLECSQTMGHDKMYWYQQDPGMELHLIHYSYGVNSTEKGDLSSESTVSRIRTEHFPLTLESARPSHTSQYLCASTYRQGHPLHFGNGTRLTVT.

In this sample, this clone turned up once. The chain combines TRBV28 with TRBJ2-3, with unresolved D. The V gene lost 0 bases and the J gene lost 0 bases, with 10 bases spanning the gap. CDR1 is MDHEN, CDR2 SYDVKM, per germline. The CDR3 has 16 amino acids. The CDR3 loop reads CASSLWPRLSTDTQYF. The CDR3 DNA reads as TGTGCCAGCAGTTTATGGCCGAGACTTAGCACAGATACGCAGTATTTT.

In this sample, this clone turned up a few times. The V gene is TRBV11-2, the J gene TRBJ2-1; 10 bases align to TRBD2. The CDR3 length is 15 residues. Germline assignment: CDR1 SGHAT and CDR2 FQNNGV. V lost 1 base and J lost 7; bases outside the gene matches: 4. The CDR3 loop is CASSLGTSGLNEQFF. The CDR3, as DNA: TGTGCCAGCAGCTTAGGGACTAGCGGTTTAAATGAGCAGTTCTTC.

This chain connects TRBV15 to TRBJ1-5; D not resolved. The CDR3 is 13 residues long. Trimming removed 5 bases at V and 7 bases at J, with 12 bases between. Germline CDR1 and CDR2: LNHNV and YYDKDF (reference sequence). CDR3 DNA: TGTGCCACCAGCCGCGACTACAAACAGCCCCAGCATTTT. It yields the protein CATSRDYKQPQHF.

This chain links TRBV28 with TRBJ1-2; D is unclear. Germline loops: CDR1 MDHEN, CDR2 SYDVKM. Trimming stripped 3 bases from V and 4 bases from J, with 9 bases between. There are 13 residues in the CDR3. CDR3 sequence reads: CASSFMESYGYTF. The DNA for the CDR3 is TGTGCCAGCAGTTTTATGGAGAGCTATGGCTACACCTTC.

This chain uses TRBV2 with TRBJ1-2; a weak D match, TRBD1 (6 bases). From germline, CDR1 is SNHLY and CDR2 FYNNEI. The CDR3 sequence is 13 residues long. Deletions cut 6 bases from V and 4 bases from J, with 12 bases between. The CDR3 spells CASRDRSPYGYTF. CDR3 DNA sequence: TGTGCCAGCAGAGACAGGTCACCCTATGGCTACACCTTC.

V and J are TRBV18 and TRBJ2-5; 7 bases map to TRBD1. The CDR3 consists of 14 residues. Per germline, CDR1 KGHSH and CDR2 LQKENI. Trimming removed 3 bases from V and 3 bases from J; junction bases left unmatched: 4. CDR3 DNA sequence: TGTGCCAGCTCACCGAGGACAGGAAAAGAGACCCAGTACTTC. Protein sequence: CASSPRTGKETQYF.

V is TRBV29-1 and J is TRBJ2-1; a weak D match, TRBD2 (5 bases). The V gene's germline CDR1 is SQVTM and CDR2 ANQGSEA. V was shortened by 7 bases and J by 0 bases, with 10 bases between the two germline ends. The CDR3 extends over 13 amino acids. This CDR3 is CSARGSSYNEQFF. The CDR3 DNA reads TGCAGCGCCCGGGGAAGCTCCTACAATGAGCAGTTCTTC.

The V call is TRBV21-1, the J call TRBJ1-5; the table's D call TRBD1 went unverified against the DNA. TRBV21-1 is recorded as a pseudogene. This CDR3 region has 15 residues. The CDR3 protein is CASSKDRSGNQPQHF. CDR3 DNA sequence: TGTGCCAGCAGCAAAGACAGGTCCGGCAATCAGCCCCAGCATTTT.

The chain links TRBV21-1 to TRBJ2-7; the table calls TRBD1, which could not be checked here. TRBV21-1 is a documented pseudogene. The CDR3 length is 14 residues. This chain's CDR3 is CASSTTGYGYEQYF. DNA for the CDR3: TGTGCCAGCAGTACGACAGGGTATGGCTACGAGCAGTACTTC.

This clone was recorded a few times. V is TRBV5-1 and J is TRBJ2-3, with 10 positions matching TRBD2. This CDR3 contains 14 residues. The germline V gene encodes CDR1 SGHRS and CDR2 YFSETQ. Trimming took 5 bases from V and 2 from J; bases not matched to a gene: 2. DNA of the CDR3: TGCGCCAGCAGGGGGACTAGCGTCACAGATACGCAGTATTTT. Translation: CASRGTSVTDTQYF.

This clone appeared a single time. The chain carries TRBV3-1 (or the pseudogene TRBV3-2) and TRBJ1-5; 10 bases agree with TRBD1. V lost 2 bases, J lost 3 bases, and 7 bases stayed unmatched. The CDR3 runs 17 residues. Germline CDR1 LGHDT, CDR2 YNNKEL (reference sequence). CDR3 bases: TGTGCCAGCAGCCAAAATACCGGGACAGGGGTCAATCAGCCCCAGCATTTT. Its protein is CASSQNTGTGVNQPQHF.

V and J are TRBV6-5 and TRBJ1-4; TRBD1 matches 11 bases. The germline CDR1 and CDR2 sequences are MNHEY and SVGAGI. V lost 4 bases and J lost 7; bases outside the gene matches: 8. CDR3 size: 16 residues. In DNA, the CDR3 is TGTGCCAGCAGTTTACAGGGACAGGGGGGACGTGAAAAACTGTTTTTT. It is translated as CASSLQGQGGREKLFF.

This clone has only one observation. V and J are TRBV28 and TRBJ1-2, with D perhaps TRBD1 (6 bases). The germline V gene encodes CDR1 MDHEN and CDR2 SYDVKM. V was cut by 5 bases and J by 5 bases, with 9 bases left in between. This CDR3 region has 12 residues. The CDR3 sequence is CASSRQDYGYTF. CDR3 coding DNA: TGTGCCAGCAGTCGACAGGATTATGGCTACACCTTC.

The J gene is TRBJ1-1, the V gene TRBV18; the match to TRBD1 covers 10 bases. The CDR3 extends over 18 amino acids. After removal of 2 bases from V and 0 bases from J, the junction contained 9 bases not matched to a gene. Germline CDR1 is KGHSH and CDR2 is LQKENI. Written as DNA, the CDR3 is TGTGCCAGCTCACCAGTGAGACAGGGGGCGAATATGAACACTGAAGCTTTCTTT. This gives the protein CASSPVRQGANMNTEAFF.

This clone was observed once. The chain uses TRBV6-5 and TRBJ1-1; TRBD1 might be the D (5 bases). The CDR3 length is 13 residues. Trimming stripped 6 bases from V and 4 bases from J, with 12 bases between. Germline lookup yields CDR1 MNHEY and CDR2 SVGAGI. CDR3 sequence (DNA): TGTGCCAGCAGGCTCCGACAGCCCACTGAAGCTTTCTTT. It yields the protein CASRLRQPTEAFF.